These T cell receptor beta chains were read from a single sample in a study of shared clonotypes between healthy human individuals. Here immunoSEQ multiplex PCR was the method, and the copy in TCRdb shows in-frame clones only, minus some. The table shows some 2,000,000 clones, with about 95% occurring only once. Sequenced material: naive CD8+ T cells sorted from blood. The receptors come from a man aged 18 to 29 in good health. Each CDR3 is given with its conserved first and last residue.

j_gene: TRBJ2-6; v_gene: TRBV7-9; CDR3aa: CASSSPGPPSSSGANVLTF
j_gene: TRBJ1-1; v_gene: TRBV4-1; CDR3aa: CASSQETGDGTEAFF
j_gene: TRBJ2-1; v_gene: TRBV27; CDR3aa: CASSPSGLVRNEQFF
j_gene: TRBJ2-5; v_gene: TRBV4-3; CDR3aa: CASSQDGIAGEAETQYF
j_gene: TRBJ1-2; v_gene: TRBV4-2; CDR3aa: CASSQEASGNYGYTF
j_gene: TRBJ2-3; v_gene: TRBV7-8; CDR3aa: CASSPTLAGGPGDTQYF
j_gene: TRBJ1-6; v_gene: TRBV14; CDR3aa: CASSQDLGQAYNSPLHF
j_gene: TRBJ2-3; v_gene: TRBV7-3; CDR3aa: CASSALTGGLFTDTQYF
j_gene: TRBJ2-1; v_gene: TRBV28; CDR3aa: CASSFSLAGAYNEQFF
j_gene: TRBJ1-1; v_gene: TRBV6-1; CDR3aa: CASREGSAFF
j_gene: TRBJ2-7; v_gene: TRBV5-1; CDR3aa: CASSLQVGYEQYF
j_gene: TRBJ2-7; v_gene: TRBV5-8; CDR3aa: CASSQSSGGSYEQYF
j_gene: TRBJ2-7; v_gene: TRBV27; CDR3aa: CASRTTGTALKEQYF
j_gene: TRBJ1-2; v_gene: TRBV5-4; CDR3aa: CASRPGTGDYGYTF
j_gene: TRBJ2-1; v_gene: TRBV12-5; CDR3aa: CASGLDIGLAAYNEQFF
j_gene: TRBJ1-5; v_gene: TRBV9; CDR3aa: CASSVGGGQPQHF
j_gene: TRBJ1-6; v_gene: TRBV15; CDR3aa: CASPREFGTEPNSPLHF
j_gene: TRBJ2-7; v_gene: TRBV7-9; CDR3aa: CASSLTSGYEQYF
j_gene: TRBJ1-6; v_gene: TRBV5-1; CDR3aa: CASSLGQGMNSPLHF
j_gene: TRBJ1-2; v_gene: TRBV28; CDR3aa: CASSLGANLWNTF
j_gene: TRBJ2-5; v_gene: TRBV28; CDR3aa: CASSMSETQYF
j_gene: TRBJ2-7; v_gene: TRBV7-9; CDR3aa: CASSLNSQGAYEQYF
j_gene: TRBJ2-5; v_gene: TRBV9; CDR3aa: CASSVEEGARSETQYF
j_gene: TRBJ2-7; v_gene: TRBV19; CDR3aa: CASSMDREDEQYF
j_gene: TRBJ2-3; v_gene: TRBV6-5; CDR3aa: CASTLGQGDATQYF
j_gene: TRBJ1-3; v_gene: TRBV30; CDR3aa: CAWSEDSSGNTIYF
j_gene: TRBJ2-1; v_gene: TRBV4-1; CDR3aa: CASSQGPPGGTYNEQFF
j_gene: TRBJ2-3; v_gene: TRBV4-3; CDR3aa: CASSQDQRELDTQYF
j_gene: TRBJ2-5; v_gene: TRBV7-9; CDR3aa: CASSLGSEGVAASETQYF
j_gene: TRBJ2-5; v_gene: TRBV5-6; CDR3aa: CASSLAFGQETQYF
j_gene: TRBJ2-5; v_gene: TRBV7-7; CDR3aa: CATRDGPQETQYF
j_gene: TRBJ2-7; v_gene: TRBV27; CDR3aa: CASSLSWGGTYYEQYF
j_gene: TRBJ2-3; v_gene: TRBV4-3; CDR3aa: CASSQDRAGGPLDTQYF
j_gene: TRBJ1-5; v_gene: TRBV27; CDR3aa: CASSLIGPGGGNQPQHF
j_gene: TRBJ1-1; v_gene: TRBV5-6; CDR3aa: CASQGGYTEAFF
j_gene: TRBJ1-2; v_gene: TRBV28; CDR3aa: CASSFGTANYGYTF
j_gene: TRBJ2-7; v_gene: TRBV7-9; CDR3aa: CASSRTDEQYF
j_gene: TRBJ2-1; v_gene: TRBV6-5; CDR3aa: CASSQGLAGDEQFF
j_gene: TRBJ2-2; v_gene: TRBV4-2; CDR3aa: CASSHGRDTGELFF
j_gene: TRBJ2-2; v_gene: TRBV10-1; CDR3aa: CASSESTLGLADLNTGELFF
j_gene: TRBJ1-1; v_gene: TRBV7-6; CDR3aa: CASSPGLGNTEAFF
j_gene: TRBJ2-7; v_gene: TRBV5-1; CDR3aa: CASSLERSTYEQYF
j_gene: TRBJ2-2; v_gene: TRBV28; CDR3aa: CASSLTGARTGELFF
j_gene: TRBJ2-5; v_gene: TRBV6-6; CDR3aa: CASSPTIQETQYF
j_gene: TRBJ2-3; v_gene: TRBV7-3; CDR3aa: CASSLTEEGTDTQYF
j_gene: TRBJ2-7; v_gene: TRBV7-6; CDR3aa: CASSLGRVASSYEQYF